The 14 T cell receptor beta chains presented below share a single source sample, sequenced in a study of T-cell reconstitution after alpha-beta-depleted transplantation in children. Unique molecular identifiers were incorporated during preparation of the TCRbeta library. A single record per CDR3 protein comes from TCRdb applying MiXCR to the PCR reads. Of about 300,000 distinct CDR3 sequences in the sample, 10% were seen once. The sample here was PBMCs, taken before TCRalphabeta/CD19-depleted stem cell transplant. The receptors were sampled from a boy in the first two years of life with acute myeloid leukemia, due to receive a stem cell transplant.

The chain employs TRBV7-6 and TRBJ2-3, with 9 nucleotides matching TRBD2. V was pared by 5 bases and J by 4 bases, with 1 base of the junction left unmatched. The CDR3 covers 13 residues. In germline, CDR1 is SGHVS, CDR2 FNYEAQ. The CDR3 spells CASSGLAPDTQYF. CDR3 nucleotide sequence: TGTGCCAGCAGCGGACTAGCGCCAGATACGCAGTATTTT. Looking up the rest from reference TRBV7-6 and TRBJ2-3 gives the full variable domain: GAGVSQSPRYKVTKRGQDVALRCDPISGHVSLYWYRQALGQGPEFLTYFNYEAQQDKSGLPNDRFSAERPEGSISTLTIQRTEQRDSAMYRCASSGLAPDTQYFGPGTRLTVL.

A few counts support this clonotype. The V gene is TRBV7-2, the J gene TRBJ2-7, with 12 nucleotides matching TRBD1. After removal of 3 bases from V and 5 bases from J, the junction contained 2 bases not matched to a gene. CDR3 size: 14 residues. Germline values: CDR1 SGHTA, CDR2 FQGNSA. In DNA form, the CDR3 reads TGTGCCAGCAGCTTTGGGACAGGGGGCAACGAGCAGTACTTC. Its protein is CASSFGTGGNEQYF.

In its sample, this clonotype was seen many times. The chain uses TRBV19 and TRBJ2-3; 8 bases fit TRBD2. There are 16 residues in the CDR3. With 9 bases clipped from V and 0 bases from J, the junction kept 11 bases outside the gene matches. From germline, CDR1 is LNHDA and CDR2 SQIVND (reference sequence). CDR3: CASPHPRTSSTDTQYF. The CDR3 bases are TGTGCCAGCCCTCATCCCAGGACTAGCAGCACAGATACGCAGTATTTT.

This clonotype appeared many times. The CDR3 here is CASSLGTSGGKFF. The CDR3 DNA sequence: TGTGCCAGCAGTCTGGGGACTAGCGGAGGGAAGTTCTTC. The chain couples TRBV12-3 or TRBV12-4 to TRBJ2-1; 11 positions match TRBD2. The J segment lost 14 bases and the V segment lost 5 bases, leaving 8 bases of the junction unmatched. The CDR3 runs to 13 residues.

To note about this clonotype: A junction boundary mismatches the germline segment, possibly from a read error. The chain is built from TRBV6-5 and TRBJ2-1, with 7 nucleotides matching TRBD2. Germline V CDR1 and CDR2: MNHEY, SVGAGI. This CDR3 has 16 amino acids. CDR3 loop: CASSYGGGPSSNDQFF. CDR3 bases: TGTGCCAGCAGTTACGGGGGAGGGCCCTCGTCCAATGATCAGTTCTTC.

Ten or more counts support this clonotype. The rearrangement links TRBV6-2 or TRBV6-3 to TRBJ2-1, with D possibly TRBD2 on 6 matching bases. V gave up 6 bases and J gave up 3 bases, with 21 bases separating them. CDR1 and CDR2 from the germline V gene are MNHEY and SVGEGT. This CDR3 is 17 amino acids long. The CDR3 reads CASSPGTLRQYYNEQFF. The CDR3, as DNA: TGTGCCAGCAGCCCCGGGACTCTCAGACAGTACTACAATGAGCAGTTCTTC.

Only a few counts were recorded for this clonotype. The chain uses TRBV28 and TRBJ2-1; 11 positions agree with TRBD2. Germline CDR1 is MDHEN and CDR2 is SYDVKM. Unmatched junction bases numbered 9, after V lost 10 bases and J lost 4 bases. The CDR3 is made up of 15 amino acids. The CDR3 nucleotides read TGTGCCACCTTACTAGCGGGGGTGGTATACAATGAGCAGTTCTTC. This translates into CATLLAGVVYNEQFF.

This clonotype has ten or more counts. This sequence joins TRBV12-3 or TRBV12-4 and TRBJ2-1, with 8 bases lining up with TRBD2. There are 14 residues in the CDR3. The V segment lost 3 bases and the J segment 5 bases; nucleotides outside the gene matches: 3. The CDR3 region is CASSLLAGNNEQFF. CDR3 sequence (DNA): TGTGCCAGCAGTTTGCTAGCGGGTAACAATGAGCAGTTCTTC.

This clonotype was picked up one time. This chain uses TRBV5-6 with TRBJ2-7; D unresolved. The germline gives CDR1 SGHDT, CDR2 YYEEEE. The CDR3 is 13 residues long. V lost 9 bases, J lost 6 bases, and 19 bases lay in between. The chain's CDR3 is CAMGPGPPCEQYF. The CDR3 DNA follows: TGTGCCATGGGCCCCGGGCCGCCCTGCGAGCAGTACTTC.

This clonotype came up many times. The chain combines TRBV20-1 with TRBJ1-2; tentatively, D is TRBD1 (5 bases). The germline gives CDR1 DFQATT, CDR2 SNEGSKA (reference sequence). Trimming shortened V by 2 bases and J by 4 bases, and 11 bases separated the two germline ends. The CDR3 length is 13 residues. The CDR3 region has the DNA TGCAGTGCTAGAATCCCGGACACCTATGGCTACACCTTC. The encoded protein is CSARIPDTYGYTF.

This clonotype was detected many times. Without the conserved terminal phenylalanine or tryptophan, this CDR3 likely stems from a read error. The DNA is omitted, as the CDR3 cannot be located on it reliably, and the CDR3 follows TCRdb's listing. The chain employs TRBV20-1 and TRBJ2-5; the table's D call of TRBD2 was not tested on the DNA. Germline V gene data show CDR1 as DFQATT and CDR2 as SNEGSKA (reference sequence). Including both end residues, the CDR3 is 14 amino acids long. CDR3: CSARDRGLRSPVLR.

This clonotype has more than one count but fewer than ten. The chain has TRBV3-1 and TRBJ1-2; no clear D gene. Per the germline V gene, CDR1 is LGHDT and CDR2 is YNNKEL (reference sequence). V was pared by 3 bases and J by 4 bases, with 3 bases between. This CDR3 region has 11 residues. The CDR3 coding sequence is TGTGCCAGCAGCCATCGCTATGGCTACACCTTC. Translated, it gives CASSHRYGYTF.

The table lists this clonotype with many counts. DNA for the CDR3: TGTGCTAGTGGTTCAACAGGGGAATCGACAACTAATGAAAAACTGTTTTTT. Translating gives CASGSTGESTTNEKLFF. The rearrangement uses TRBV12-5 and TRBJ1-4; TRBD1 aligns across 7 bases. After removal of 4 bases from V and 0 bases from J, the junction contained 8 bases not matched to a gene. CDR1 is LGHNT and CDR2 is FRNRAP in the germline V gene. The CDR3 loop spans 17 amino acids.

This sequence joins TRBV6-5 and TRBJ2-1, with D possibly matching TRBD1 (6 bases). Germline CDR1 reads MNHEY; CDR2 reads SVGAGI. Trimming cost V 4 bases and J 0 bases, with 7 bases left between them. CDR3 length: 14 residues. The CDR3 DNA is TGTGCCAGCAGTTTGGACAGCTCCTACAATGAGCAGTTCTTC. This codes for CASSLDSSYNEQFF.